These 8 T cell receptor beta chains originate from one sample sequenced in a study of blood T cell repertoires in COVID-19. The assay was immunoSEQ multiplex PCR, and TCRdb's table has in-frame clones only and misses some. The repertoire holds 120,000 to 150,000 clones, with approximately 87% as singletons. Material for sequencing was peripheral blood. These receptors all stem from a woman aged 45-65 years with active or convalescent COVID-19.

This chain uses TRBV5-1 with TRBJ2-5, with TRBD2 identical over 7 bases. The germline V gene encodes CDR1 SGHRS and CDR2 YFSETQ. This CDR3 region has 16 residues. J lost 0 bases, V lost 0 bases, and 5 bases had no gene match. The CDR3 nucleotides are TGCGCCAGCAGCTTGGCGGGACTAACGTACCAAGAGACCCAGTACTTC. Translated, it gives CASSLAGLTYQETQYF.

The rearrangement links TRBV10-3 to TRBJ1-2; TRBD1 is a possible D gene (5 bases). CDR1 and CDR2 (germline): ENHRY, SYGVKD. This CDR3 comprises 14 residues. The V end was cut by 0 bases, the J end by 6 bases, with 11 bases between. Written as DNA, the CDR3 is TGTGCCATCAGTGAGTCAGGGCGGACAAATGGCTACACCTTC. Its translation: CAISESGRTNGYTF.

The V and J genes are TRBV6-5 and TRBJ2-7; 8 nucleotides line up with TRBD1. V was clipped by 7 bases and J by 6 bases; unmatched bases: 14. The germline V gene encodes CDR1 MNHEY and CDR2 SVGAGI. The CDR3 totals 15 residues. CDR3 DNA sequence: TGTGCCAGCACCAGACAGGGGAGCTCGGTGGGCGAGCAGTACTTC. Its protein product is CASTRQGSSVGEQYF.

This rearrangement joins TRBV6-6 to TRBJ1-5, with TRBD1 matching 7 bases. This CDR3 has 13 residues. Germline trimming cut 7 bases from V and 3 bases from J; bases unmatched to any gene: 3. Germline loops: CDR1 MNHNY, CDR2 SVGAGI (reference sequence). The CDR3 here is CASTGQLNQPQHF. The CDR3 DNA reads TGTGCCAGCACGGGACAGCTCAATCAGCCCCAGCATTTT.

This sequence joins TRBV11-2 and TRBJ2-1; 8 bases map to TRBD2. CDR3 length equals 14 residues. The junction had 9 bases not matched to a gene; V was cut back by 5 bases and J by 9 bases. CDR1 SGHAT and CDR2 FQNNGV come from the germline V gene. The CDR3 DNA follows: TGTGCCAGCAGCATTACTAGCGGAGGGGTTGAGCAGTTCTTC. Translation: CASSITSGGVEQFF. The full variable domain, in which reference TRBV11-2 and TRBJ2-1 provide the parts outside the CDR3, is EAGVAQSPRYKIIEKRQSVAFWCNPISGHATLYWYQQILGQGPKLLIQFQNNGVVDDSQLPKDRFSAERLKGVDSTLKIQPAKLEDSAVYLCASSITSGGVEQFFGPGTRLTVL.

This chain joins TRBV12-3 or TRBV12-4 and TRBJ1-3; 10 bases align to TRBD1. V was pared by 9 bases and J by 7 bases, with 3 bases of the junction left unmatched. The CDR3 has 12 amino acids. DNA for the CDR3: TGTGCCAGGTGGACAGGGGGGAACACCATATATTTT. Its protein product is CARWTGGNTIYF.

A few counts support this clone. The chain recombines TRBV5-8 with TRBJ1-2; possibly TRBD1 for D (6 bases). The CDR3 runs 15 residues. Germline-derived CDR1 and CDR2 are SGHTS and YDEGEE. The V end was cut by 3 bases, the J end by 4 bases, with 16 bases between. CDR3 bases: TGTGCCAGCAGCTGGGGGCCGCAGGGCCTCTATGGCTACACCTTC. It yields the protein CASSWGPQGLYGYTF.

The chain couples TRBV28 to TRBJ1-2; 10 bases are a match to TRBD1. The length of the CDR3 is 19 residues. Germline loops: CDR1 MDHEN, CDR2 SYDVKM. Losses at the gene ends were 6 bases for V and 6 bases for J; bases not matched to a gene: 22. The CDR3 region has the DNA TGTGCCAGCAGCGTTTACAGGGACAGGGGATTCAGAGGGCGTGATGGCTACACCTTC. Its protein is CASSVYRDRGFRGRDGYTF.